The clone carrying this TCR beta chain was seen repeatedly, ten times or more. The sample is drawn from a study of Graves' ophthalmopathy and Graves' hyperthyroidism. Per germline, CDR1 SNHLY and CDR2 FYNNEI. The CDR3 is made up of 12 amino acids. V shed 7 bases and J shed 1 base, with 5 bases lying between them. Scientists amplified the TCR beta CDR3 regions from RNA transcripts. The first-round RT-PCR employed HTBI primers together with the Qiagen OneStep RT-PCR kit. A multiplex PCR was then performed as the second round. Via MiXCR, TCRdb re-called the multiplex PCR reads, giving one row per CDR3 protein. The sample has 600,000 to 650,000 distinct CDR3 sequences, 20% to 25% seen once.

The rearrangement joins TRBV2 to TRBJ1-5; D is ambiguous. The sequence was obtained from a woman under 30 with stable Graves' hyperthyroidism. Some clones in this sample may be carry-over from other donors' samples. The sequenced sample was peripheral blood. The DNA for the CDR3 is TGTGCCAGCATGGGGAGCAATCAGCCCCAGCATTTT. This gives the protein CASMGSNQPQHF.